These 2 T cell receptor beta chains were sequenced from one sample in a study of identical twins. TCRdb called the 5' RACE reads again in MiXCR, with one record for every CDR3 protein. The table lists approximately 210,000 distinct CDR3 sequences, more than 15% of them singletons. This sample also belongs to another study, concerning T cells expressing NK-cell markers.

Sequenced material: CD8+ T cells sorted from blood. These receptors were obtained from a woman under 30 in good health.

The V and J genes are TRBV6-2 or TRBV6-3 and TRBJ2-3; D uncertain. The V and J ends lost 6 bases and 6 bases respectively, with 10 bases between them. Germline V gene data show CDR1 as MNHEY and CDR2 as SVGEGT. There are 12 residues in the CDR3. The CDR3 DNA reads TGTGCCAGCAGAACCCTTTCGGATACGCAGTATTTT. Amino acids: CASRTLSDTQYF.

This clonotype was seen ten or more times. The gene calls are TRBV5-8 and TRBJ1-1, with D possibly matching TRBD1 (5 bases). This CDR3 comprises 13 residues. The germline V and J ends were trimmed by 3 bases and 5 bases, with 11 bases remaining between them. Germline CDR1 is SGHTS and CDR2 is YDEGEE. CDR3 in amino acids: CASSYRGKTEAFF. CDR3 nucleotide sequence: TGTGCCAGCAGCTACCGGGGGAAAACTGAAGCTTTCTTT.